The 5 T cell receptor beta chains presented below share a single source sample, sequenced in a study of technical replicates of blood from four donors. Clones were sequenced by immunoSEQ multiplex PCR, and TCRdb holds only the in-frame ones, with some missing. The table records 80,000 to 90,000 clones, about 94% of them present only once. Sequenced: T cells isolated from PBMCs. Every receptor here comes from a human donor in good health.

CDR3 loop: CASSLEGRDTEAFF. The CDR3 DNA follows: TGCGCCAGCAGCTTGGAGGGCAGGGACACTGAAGCTTTCTTT. The chain recombines TRBV5-1 with TRBJ1-1, with D perhaps TRBD1 (5 bases). The CDR3 covers 14 residues. Looked up from germline, CDR1 is SGHRS and CDR2 is YFSETQ. Trimming took off 0 bases at V and 3 bases at J, with 9 bases between the two ends. The complete variable domain, with remaining parts taken from reference TRBV5-1 and TRBJ1-1, reads KAGVTQTPRYLIKTRGQQVTLSCSPISGHRSVSWYQQTPGQGLQFLFEYFSETQRNKGNFPGRFSGRQFSNSRSEMNVSTLELGDSALYLCASSLEGRDTEAFFGQGTRLTVV.

The V gene is TRBV5-1, the J gene TRBJ2-1, with 8 nucleotides matching TRBD2. Germline CDR1 and CDR2: SGHRS and YFSETQ. Trimming removed 4 bases from V and 15 bases from J; junction bases left unmatched: 12. This CDR3 is built from 13 residues. The DNA for the CDR3 is TGCGCCAGCAGCGTTGGGGCCCCCGGGAGGGGGTTCTTC. Amino acids: CASSVGAPGRGFF.

This sequence joins TRBV28 and TRBJ2-5, with 8 bases fitting TRBD1. In germline, CDR1 is MDHEN, CDR2 SYDVKM. This CDR3 is 14 amino acids long. V lost 8 bases, J lost 5 bases, and 10 bases stayed unmatched. CDR3 amino acids: CASRWTGFRETQYF. DNA for the CDR3: TGTGCCAGCCGCTGGACAGGGTTTCGGGAGACCCAGTACTTC.

The chain combines TRBV6-6 with TRBJ2-5, with D maybe TRBD2 (6 bases). V dropped 4 bases and J dropped 7 bases, with 22 bases sitting between them. The CDR3 length is 16 residues. Germline V lookup: CDR1 MNHNY, CDR2 SVGAGI (reference sequence). In nucleotides, the CDR3 is TGTGCCAGCAGTTCCACCCGGGGGAGCCCAACGGGGACCCAGTACTTC. This gives the protein CASSSTRGSPTGTQYF.

The chain joins TRBV5-1 to TRBJ2-1, with a weak D call TRBD1 (5 bases). The CDR3 totals 13 residues. Germline V gene lookup returns CDR1 SGHRS and CDR2 YFSETQ. Trimming took off 2 bases at V and 7 bases at J, with 10 bases between the two ends. The CDR3 DNA reads as TGCGCCAGCAGCTTCGAAGGGGTGAATGAGCAGTTCTTC. Protein product: CASSFEGVNEQFF.